A single sample gave rise to the 18 T cell receptor beta chains below, sequenced in a study of regulatory T cells in long-lasting Graves disease. Time point defined: newly diagnosed GD, antithyroid drugs for less than 3 months. Isolated PBMC RNA provided the starting material for the TCR library. Assembly of TCR beta libraries relied on iRepertoire HTBI primers together with Arm-PCR of CDR3 regions. TCRdb independently ran MiXCR on the multiplex PCR reads; one entry per CDR3 protein. This table has 350,000 to 450,000 distinct CDR3 sequences, approximately 15% appearing once. These data were also reused for a study on T cells in Graves' hyperthyroidism and ophthalmopathy.

Sequencing was performed on peripheral blood mononuclear cells (PBMCs), taken at new diagnosis, from a patient treated with antithyroid drugs. The receptor source for this set is a woman aged 40 to 50 with Graves disease.

The chain recombines TRBV19 with TRBJ1-1; D is unclear. The CDR3 consists of 13 residues. The ends were cut back, 1 base at V and 5 bases at J, with 8 bases in the middle. In germline, CDR1 is LNHDA, CDR2 SQIVND (reference sequence). The CDR3 nucleotides are TGTGCCAGTAGTATAGCAACGGGTACTGAAGCTTTCTTT. Residues: CASSIATGTEAFF.

Regarding this clonotype: A junction boundary mismatches the germline segment, possibly from a read error. The rearrangement links TRBV6-2 or TRBV6-3 to TRBJ2-7; D might be TRBD2 (5 bases). The CDR3 runs to 17 residues. Germline V CDR1 and CDR2: MNHEY, SVGEGT. The CDR3 loop is CASSRALGIFSPYEQHF. In nucleotides, the CDR3 is TGTGCCAGCAGTCGCGCACTCGGGATATTCAGCCCCTACGAGCAGCACTTC.

The V and J genes are TRBV27 and TRBJ1-1, with D possibly matching TRBD1 (5 bases). V dropped 4 bases and J dropped 4 bases, with 16 bases sitting between them. Germline values: CDR1 MNHEY, CDR2 SMNVEV (reference sequence). The CDR3 consists of 15 residues. The CDR3, as DNA: TGTGCCAGCAGTTGGATGGGGGGGGTGAGCACTGAAGCTTTCTTT. Protein: CASSWMGGVSTEAFF.

This clonotype was counted ten times or more. This chain connects TRBV11-2 to TRBJ2-7, with 11 bases identical to TRBD1. Germline V CDR1 and CDR2: SGHAT, FQNNGV. CDR3 length: 14 amino acids. The V gene end was trimmed by 8 bases and the J gene end by 2 bases; junction bases not matched to a gene: 5. CDR3 sequence reads: CASGGGQGAYEQYF. CDR3 coding DNA: TGTGCCAGCGGGGGGGGACAGGGGGCCTACGAGCAGTACTTC.

The chain is built from TRBV15 and TRBJ1-5; maybe TRBD1 (6 bases). The CDR3 extends over 12 amino acids. Germline-derived CDR1 and CDR2 are LNHNV and YYDKDF (reference sequence). Trimming cost V 3 bases and J 14 bases, with 14 bases left between them. The CDR3 nucleotides read TGTGCCACCAGCAGGTCGACAGGCTCCAAGCATTTT. It translates to CATSRSTGSKHF.

Turning to this clonotype: This may come from a read error, since a much larger clone is one base off. The V call is TRBV10-2, the J call TRBJ2-7, with D maybe TRBD1 (5 bases). Trimming took off 0 bases at V and 6 bases at J, with 9 bases between the two ends. Germline CDR1 is WSHSY and CDR2 is SAAADI. This CDR3 is 13 amino acids long. CDR3: CASSESGQGEQYF. The CDR3 DNA reads TGCGCCAGCAGTGAGTCGGGCCAGGGCGAGCAGTACTTC.

The chain is built from TRBV2 and TRBJ1-1; 9 positions match TRBD1. Germline lookup yields CDR1 SNHLY and CDR2 FYNNEI. The CDR3 length is 16 residues. With V trimmed by 6 bases and J by 1 base, 9 bases remained unmatched. CDR3: CASSRSQGAGNTEAFF. The DNA for the CDR3 is TGTGCCAGCAGCAGGTCACAGGGGGCGGGGAACACTGAAGCTTTCTTT.

This clonotype was picked up many times. The rearrangement joins TRBV20-1 to TRBJ2-5; D not resolved. Germline CDR1 reads DFQATT; CDR2 reads SNEGSKA (reference sequence). CDR3 length: 10 residues. Trimming stripped 2 bases from V and 6 bases from J, with 4 bases between. CDR3 in DNA: TGCAGTGCTAGACTGAAGACCCAGTACTTC. Translation: CSARLKTQYF.

This clonotype was counted only a few times. The rearrangement links TRBV20-1 to TRBJ2-6; D ambiguous. The V end was cut by 1 base, the J end by 0 bases, with 10 bases between. This CDR3 has 16 amino acids. Germline V CDR1 and CDR2: DFQATT, SNEGSKA (reference sequence). The CDR3 DNA is TGCAGTGCTAGAGCCCAACGATCCTCTGGGGCCAACGTCCTGACTTTC. It yields the protein CSARAQRSSGANVLTF.

This clonotype was counted many times. This chain uses TRBV6-2 or TRBV6-3 with TRBJ2-1; 10 bases map to TRBD2. This CDR3 spans 16 amino acids. V dropped 3 bases and J dropped 5; count of bases not matched to a gene: 7. CDR1 is MNHEY, CDR2 SVGEGT, per germline. Here the CDR3 reads CASSYPEREGDNEQFF. CDR3 nucleotide sequence: TGTGCCAGCAGTTATCCCGAGCGGGAGGGGGACAATGAGCAGTTCTTC.

This clonotype was observed at least ten times. This chain connects TRBV2 to TRBJ2-3; 10 bases fit TRBD2. This CDR3 is built from 18 residues. With V trimmed by 8 bases and J by 0 bases, 14 bases remained unmatched. Looked up from germline, CDR1 is SNHLY and CDR2 is FYNNEI. The CDR3 is CASAQPAGLARSTDTQYF. The CDR3 bases are TGTGCCAGCGCACAACCCGCGGGACTAGCGAGAAGCACAGATACGCAGTATTTT.

For this clonotype: One base away lies a much larger clone, so this may be a sequencing read error. J is TRBJ2-3 and V is TRBV20-1; 8 bases are a match to TRBD2. The germline CDR1 and CDR2 sequences are DFQATT and SNEGSKA (reference sequence). This CDR3 spans 18 amino acids. V was clipped by 5 bases and J by 1 base; unmatched bases: 17. The CDR3 coding sequence is TGCAGTGCTTCAAGAGCCTTGAGGGGACTAGGGGGCACAGATACGCAGTATTTT. Its protein is CSASRALRGLGGTDTQYF.

V and J are TRBV7-9 and TRBJ2-3, with 11 bases fitting TRBD1. Germline V gene data show CDR1 as SEHNR and CDR2 as FQNEAQ (reference sequence). The CDR3 has 15 amino acids. The trim removed 6 bases at V and 5 bases at J, leaving 7 bases unmatched. CDR3 residues: CASSRGQGAKDTQYF. CDR3 DNA: TGTGCCAGCAGTCGCGGACAGGGGGCTAAAGATACGCAGTATTTT.

At least ten counts were recorded for this clonotype. This rearrangement joins TRBV11-2 to TRBJ2-1; TRBD1 matches at 9 bases. The CDR3 has 15 residues. The germline CDR1 and CDR2 sequences are SGHAT and FQNNGV. The V gene end was trimmed by 5 bases and the J gene end by 3 bases; junction bases not matched to a gene: 5. Written as DNA, the CDR3 is TGTGCCAGCAGCCTCCGGGACAGGGACTACAATGAGCAGTTCTTC. This sequence encodes CASSLRDRDYNEQFF.

In its sample, this clonotype was seen many times. The chain combines TRBV7-9 with TRBJ2-5; possibly TRBD1 for D (6 bases). V lost 1 base and J lost 6, with 12 bases in between. Germline V CDR1 and CDR2: SEHNR, FQNEAQ (reference sequence). This CDR3 has 14 amino acids. The CDR3 DNA reads TGTGCCAGCAGCTTAGAGGGGGTAGTTCAGACCCAGTACTTC. It specifies CASSLEGVVQTQYF.

This clonotype has at least ten counts. J is TRBJ1-2 and V is TRBV4-1; TRBD1 is a possible D gene (5 bases). This CDR3 is built from 15 residues. Germline values: CDR1 MGHRA, CDR2 YSYEKL. Trimming shortened V by 3 bases and J by 3 bases, and 14 bases separated the two germline ends. The CDR3 is CASSQAPREDYGYTF. The CDR3 DNA follows: TGCGCCAGCAGCCAGGCCCCCAGGGAGGACTATGGCTACACCTTC.

In this sample, this clonotype turned up many times. The chain uses TRBV28 and TRBJ2-5; 12 bases align to TRBD2. The CDR3 has 15 amino acids. The germline CDR1 and CDR2 sequences are MDHEN and SYDVKM. After removal of 6 bases from V and 2 bases from J, the junction contained 4 bases not matched to a gene. CDR3 region: CASSRLAGVQETQYF. The CDR3 DNA reads TGTGCCAGCAGCAGACTAGCGGGAGTACAAGAGACCCAGTACTTC.

In this sample, this clonotype turned up many times. The chain links TRBV3-1 to TRBJ2-3, with 8 bases fitting TRBD2. Trimming took 1 base from V and 3 from J; bases not matched to a gene: 3. The CDR3 runs 15 residues. CDR1 and CDR2 (germline): LGHDT, YNNKEL (reference sequence). CDR3 nucleotide sequence: TGTGCCAGCAGCCAAGCGGGAGGGCAGACAGATACGCAGTATTTT. Encoded protein: CASSQAGGQTDTQYF.